The sequence of this TCR beta chain was determined in a study of OX40 agonist ivuxolimab in advanced cancers. Whole-study context: The study gave patients intravenous ivuxolimab at 0.01 to 10 mg/kg every 2 weeks.

As for this clone: Antigen unknown.

V gave up 6 bases and J gave up 0 bases, with 8 bases separating them. Germline V CDR1 and CDR2: MDHEN, SYDVKM. The CDR3 spans 14 residues. Study-level results: Among the least clonally expanded were partial responders at 0.1-3.0 mg/kg. Within 6 weeks, CD4+ and CD8+ blood T cells expanded clonally at 0.1 to 3.0 mg/kg.

Blood was sampled at baseline, cycle 4 day 1, and cycle 7 day 1. Data came from immunoSEQ multiplex PCR; TCRdb stores just in-frame clones and leaves some out. The top ten clones hold 3% to 4% of a sample with just over 95,000 clones, roughly 84% of them seen once. This sequence was found in an adult with an advanced solid tumor such as melanoma, head and neck, liver or kidney cancer. Sequenced here: CD4+ or CD8+ T cells sorted from blood, sampled in a trial of the OX40 agonist ivuxolimab. J is TRBJ2-2 and V is TRBV28, with D maybe TRBD1 (6 bases). For the CDR3, the DNA is TGTGCCAGCAGACAGGGATCGAACACCGGGGAGCTGTTTTTT. It is translated as CASRQGSNTGELFF.